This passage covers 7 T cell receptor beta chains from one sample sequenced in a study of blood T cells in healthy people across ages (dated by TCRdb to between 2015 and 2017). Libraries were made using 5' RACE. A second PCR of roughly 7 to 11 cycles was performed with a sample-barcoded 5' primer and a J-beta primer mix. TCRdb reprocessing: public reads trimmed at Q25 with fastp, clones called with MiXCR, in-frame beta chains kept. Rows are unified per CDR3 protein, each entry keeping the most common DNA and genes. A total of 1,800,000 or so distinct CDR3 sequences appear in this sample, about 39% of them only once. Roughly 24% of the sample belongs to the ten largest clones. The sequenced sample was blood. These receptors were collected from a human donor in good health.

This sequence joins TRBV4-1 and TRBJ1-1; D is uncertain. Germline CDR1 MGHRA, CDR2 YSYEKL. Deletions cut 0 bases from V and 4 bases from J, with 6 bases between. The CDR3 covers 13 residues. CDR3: CASSQEVRTEAFF. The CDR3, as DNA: TGCGCCAGCAGCCAAGAGGTCCGCACTGAAGCTTTCTTT.

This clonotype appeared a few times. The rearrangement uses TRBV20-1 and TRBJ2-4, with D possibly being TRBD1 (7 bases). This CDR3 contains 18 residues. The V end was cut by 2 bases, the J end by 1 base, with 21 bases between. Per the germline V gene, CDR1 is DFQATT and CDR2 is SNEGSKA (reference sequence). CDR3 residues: CSARKAGTEVLAKNIQYF. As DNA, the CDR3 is TGCAGTGCTAGAAAGGCGGGGACAGAGGTCTTGGCCAAAAACATTCAGTACTTC.

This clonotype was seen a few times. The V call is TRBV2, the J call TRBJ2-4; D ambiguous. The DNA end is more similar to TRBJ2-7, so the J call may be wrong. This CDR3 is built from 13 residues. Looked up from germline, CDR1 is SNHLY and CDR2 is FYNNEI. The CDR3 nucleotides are TGTGCCAGCAGTGATGGTGGGCCCAACGAGCAGTACTTC. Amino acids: CASSDGGPNEQYF.

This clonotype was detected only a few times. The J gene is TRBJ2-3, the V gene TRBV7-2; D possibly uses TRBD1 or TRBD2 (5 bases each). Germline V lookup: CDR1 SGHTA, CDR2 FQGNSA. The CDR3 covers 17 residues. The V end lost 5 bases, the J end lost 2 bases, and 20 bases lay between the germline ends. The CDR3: CASSPSLGAPITDTQYF. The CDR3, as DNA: TGTGCCAGCAGCCCATCCCTCGGGGCCCCGATCACAGATACGCAGTATTTT.

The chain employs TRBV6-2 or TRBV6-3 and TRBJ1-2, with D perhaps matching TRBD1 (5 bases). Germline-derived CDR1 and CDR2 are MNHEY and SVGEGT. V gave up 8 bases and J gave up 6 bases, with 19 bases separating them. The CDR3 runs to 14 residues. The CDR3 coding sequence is TGTGCCAGCTCGCAGCGGGACCCGGATAATGGCTACACCTTC. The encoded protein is CASSQRDPDNGYTF.

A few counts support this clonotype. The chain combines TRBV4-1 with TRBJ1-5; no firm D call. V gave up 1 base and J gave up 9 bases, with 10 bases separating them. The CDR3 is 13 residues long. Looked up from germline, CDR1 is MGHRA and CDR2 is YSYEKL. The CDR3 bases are TGCGCCAGCAGCCAAGTCACCGGTCCGCCCCAGCATTTT. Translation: CASSQVTGPPQHF.

CDR3 residues: CASSLSRTVEGYTF. In DNA, the CDR3 is TGCGCCAGCAGCCTCTCTCGGACAGTGGAAGGCTACACCTTC. The V call is TRBV4-3, the J call TRBJ1-2; perhaps TRBD1 as D (6 bases). Trimming cost V 4 bases and J 8 bases, with 17 bases left between them. CDR3 size: 14 residues. Germline CDR1 reads LGHNA; CDR2 reads YSLEER.